Below are 20 T cell receptor beta chains sequenced from a single sample in a study of T cell repertoires in cytomegalovirus infection. TCRdb re-derived calls from the reads in MiXCR, one entry per CDR3 protein. Seen here are around 530,000 distinct CDR3 sequences, approximately 25% observed once, and the top ten hold under 15%. Sequenced material: PBMCs. These receptors were collected from a human donor in good health (CMV status not recorded). Some clones in this sample may be carry-over from other donors' samples.

This clonotype was observed a few times. The J gene is TRBJ2-7, the V gene TRBV6-2 or TRBV6-3; D tentatively fits TRBD1 or TRBD2 (5 bases each). V was shortened by 6 bases and J by 5 bases, with 23 bases between the two germline ends. The CDR3 totals 16 residues. Germline CDR1 and CDR2: MNHEY and SVGEGT. The CDR3 DNA sequence: TGTGCCAGCAGCCATCCCCGGGACCAAGACGCCAACGAGCAGTACTTC. This translates into CASSHPRDQDANEQYF.

V usage is TRBV19 and J usage is TRBJ1-3; D gene uncertain. The CDR3 consists of 15 residues. Germline V gene lookup returns CDR1 LNHDA and CDR2 SQIVND (reference sequence). Trimming stripped 5 bases from V and 0 bases from J, with 11 bases between. The CDR3 region has the DNA TGTGCCAGTAGTGTGACGTCTAGCTCTGGAAACACCATATATTTT. Translating it yields CASSVTSSSGNTIYF.

A few counts support this clonotype. V is TRBV27 and J is TRBJ1-6; 7 bases line up with TRBD1. This CDR3 spans 15 amino acids. The ends lost 1 base at V and 9 bases at J; junction bases unmatched: 6. Germline V lookup: CDR1 MNHEY, CDR2 SMNVEV (reference sequence). The CDR3 is CASSLLQGVASPLHF. The CDR3 region has the DNA TGTGCCAGCAGTTTATTGCAGGGGGTCGCTTCACCCCTCCACTTT.

J is TRBJ2-1 and V is TRBV27; D remains unclear. This CDR3 contains 19 residues. Looked up from germline, CDR1 is MNHEY and CDR2 is SMNVEV (reference sequence). The V end lost 3 bases, the J end lost 0 bases, and 21 bases lay between the germline ends. Written as DNA, the CDR3 is TGTGCCAGCAGTTTCGGATGGGGTTCGGCGTCAGGCTCCTACAATGAGCAGTTCTTC. Protein product: CASSFGWGSASGSYNEQFF.

The CDR3 bases are TGTGCCAGCAGCTTGGATACTGAAGGGAATGAGCAGTTCTTC. It specifies CASSLDTEGNEQFF. The chain carries TRBV5-6 and TRBJ2-1; D remains ambiguous. V was clipped by 0 bases and J by 7 bases, with 11 bases between them. The CDR3 spans 14 residues. Germline loops: CDR1 SGHDT, CDR2 YYEEEE. The whole variable domain, filled in from reference TRBV5-6 and TRBJ2-1, reads DAGVTQSPTHLIKTRGQQVTLRCSPKSGHDTVSWYQQALGQGPQFIFQYYEEEERQRGNFPDRFSGHQFPNYSSELNVNALLLGDSALYLCASSLDTEGNEQFFGPGTRLTVL.

A word on this clonotype: The junction differs from germline at one of its ends, possibly a read error. The chain has TRBV6-5 and TRBJ2-4, with D perhaps TRBD1 or TRBD2 (7 bases each). Looked up from germline, CDR1 is MNHEY and CDR2 is SVGAGI. The CDR3 is 11 amino acids. CDR3 region: CVSRGGGIQYF. The CDR3 DNA sequence: TGTGTCAGCAGGGGGGGGGGAATTCAGTACTTC.

A few counts support this clonotype. The genes are TRBV18 and TRBJ1-3; the D gene is possibly TRBD1 (6 bases). Deletions cut 2 bases from V and 0 bases from J, with 14 bases between. The CDR3 is 17 residues long. CDR1 and CDR2 (germline): KGHSH, LQKENI. In DNA form, the CDR3 reads TGTGCCAGCTCACCAGTTTCTGGACAGCTCTCTGGAAACACCATATATTTT. The encoded protein is CASSPVSGQLSGNTIYF.

The J gene is TRBJ2-1, the V gene TRBV27; 14 nucleotides agree with TRBD2. Germline CDR1 MNHEY, CDR2 SMNVEV (reference sequence). The CDR3 loop spans 15 amino acids. J was trimmed by 9 bases and V by 6 bases; bases with no gene match: 7. CDR3 sequence reads: CASSTPGLAGGEQFF. The DNA of the CDR3 is TGTGCCAGCAGCACCCCTGGACTAGCGGGAGGTGAGCAGTTCTTC.

J is TRBJ2-7 and V is TRBV28; 8 nucleotides agree with TRBD2. J was trimmed by 4 bases and V by 5 bases; bases with no gene match: 10. The length of the CDR3 is 15 residues. Germline lookup yields CDR1 MDHEN and CDR2 SYDVKM. The CDR3 here is CASSESGSSQYEQYV. The CDR3 region has the DNA TGTGCCAGCAGTGAAAGCGGGAGTAGTCAGTACGAGCAGTACGTC.

This clonotype was detected a few times. The CDR3 reads CASTDPRGGTYEQYV. The CDR3 DNA reads as TGTGCCAGCACCGACCCTCGGGGCGGAACCTACGAGCAGTACGTC. This rearrangement joins TRBV6-2 or TRBV6-3 to TRBJ2-7; D is perhaps TRBD1 or TRBD2 (5 bases each). The germline V and J ends were trimmed by 7 bases and 2 bases, with 18 bases remaining between them. The CDR3 consists of 15 residues. Looked up from germline, CDR1 is MNHEY and CDR2 is SVGEGT.

The chain is built from TRBV5-1 and TRBJ2-5; TRBD2 matches at 8 bases. With V trimmed by 0 bases and J by 6 bases, 10 bases remained unmatched. This CDR3 has 16 residues. Germline V lookup: CDR1 SGHRS, CDR2 YFSETQ. The CDR3 loop is CASSLGRLAGLQTQYF. DNA for the CDR3: TGCGCCAGCAGCTTGGGTAGGCTAGCGGGCCTTCAGACCCAGTACTTC. The full variable domain, rest sourced from reference TRBV5-1 and TRBJ2-5, is KAGVTQTPRYLIKTRGQQVTLSCSPISGHRSVSWYQQTPGQGLQFLFEYFSETQRNKGNFPGRFSGRQFSNSRSEMNVSTLELGDSALYLCASSLGRLAGLQTQYFGPGTRLLVL.

The rearrangement links TRBV4-1 to TRBJ2-1; weak D call: TRBD2 (7 bases). Trimming pared 4 bases from V and 3 bases from J, leaving 16 bases between. Germline loops: CDR1 MGHRA, CDR2 YSYEKL. The CDR3 sequence is 16 residues long. The CDR3 DNA follows: TGCGCCAGCAGCCCCAGGGGTGGCGGGAGCTACAATGAGCAGTTCTTC. This translates into CASSPRGGGSYNEQFF.

This clonotype was counted between two and nine times. The rearrangement joins TRBV12-3 or TRBV12-4 to TRBJ1-2; no reliable D call. There are 13 residues in the CDR3. Trimming cost V 5 bases and J 6 bases, with 13 bases left between them. CDR3 DNA sequence: TGTGCCAGCAGTCCCAACAGTTATCATGGCTACACCTTC. Its translation: CASSPNSYHGYTF.

This clonotype was detected many times. This chain connects TRBV7-2 to TRBJ1-4; D unresolved. This CDR3 region has 15 residues. Germline V gene data show CDR1 as SGHTA and CDR2 as FQGNSA. V was pared by 1 base and J by 2 bases, with 8 bases between. CDR3 DNA: TGTGCCAGCAGCTTAGGGAGGCAGACTAATGAAAAACTGTTTTTT. It specifies CASSLGRQTNEKLFF. Supplemented by reference TRBV7-2 and TRBJ1-4, the full variable domain reads GAGVSQSPSNKVTEKGKDVELRCDPISGHTALYWYRQSLGQGLEFLIYFQGNSAPDKSGLPSDRFSAERTGGSVSTLTIQRTQQEDSAVYLCASSLGRQTNEKLFFGSGTQLSVL.

This clonotype was seen a few times. V is TRBV7-9 and J is TRBJ1-3, with D perhaps matching TRBD1 (6 bases). In germline, CDR1 is SEHNR, CDR2 FQNEAQ (reference sequence). V was trimmed by 4 bases and J by 2 bases, leaving 15 bases between them. This CDR3 has 16 amino acids. CDR3: CASSSTGGPPGNTIYF. CDR3 coding DNA: TGTGCCAGCAGCTCGACAGGTGGCCCCCCTGGAAACACCATATATTTT.

Concerning this clonotype itself: A junction boundary mismatches the germline segment, possibly from a read error. The V call is TRBV7-2, the J call TRBJ2-7; 9 nucleotides agree with TRBD2. CDR3 length: 14 residues. Germline CDR1 SGHTA, CDR2 FQGNSA. This CDR3 is CASSIAGVPYEQYF. CDR3 DNA sequence: TGTGCCAGCAGCATAGCGGGAGTGCCCTACGAGCAGTACTTC.

This clonotype has at least ten counts. The chain recombines TRBV12-3 or TRBV12-4 with TRBJ2-1, with D perhaps assigned TRBD1 or TRBD2 (5 bases each). This CDR3 contains 12 residues. V gave up 3 bases and J gave up 10 bases, with 10 bases separating them. In DNA form, the CDR3 reads TGTGCCAGCAGTTTGGGACCCTGGGAGCAGTTCTTC. This codes for CASSLGPWEQFF.

This clonotype has a handful of counts. The CDR3 nucleotides read TGTGCCAGCAGCCAAGAATCGATGGGGTACAATGAGCAGTTCTTC. Translating it yields CASSQESMGYNEQFF. The chain is built from TRBV3-1 and TRBJ2-1; the D is unclear. V lost 0 bases to trimming and J lost 4 bases, with 10 bases between them. CDR3 length: 15 amino acids. The germline CDR1 and CDR2 sequences are LGHDT and YNNKEL (reference sequence).

The V and J genes are TRBV30 and TRBJ2-1; the match to TRBD2 covers 8 bases. V gave up 2 bases and J gave up 10 bases; unmatched junction bases: 13. The CDR3 loop spans 15 amino acids. Germline V gives CDR1 GTSNPN, CDR2 SVGIG (reference sequence). CDR3 DNA: TGTGCCTGGAGTAACTCCAATCCGGGACTAGGGGAGCAGTTCTTC. Its translation: CAWSNSNPGLGEQFF.

This chain joins TRBV12-5 and TRBJ2-1; D is possibly TRBD1 or TRBD2 (7 bases each). Germline-derived CDR1 and CDR2 are LGHNT and FRNRAP. V was trimmed by 2 bases and J by 9 bases, leaving 20 bases between them. The CDR3 extends over 16 amino acids. The CDR3 coding sequence is TGTGCTAGTGGTTTGAGAGGAGCGGGACAGTTCGGTGAGCAGTTCTTC. This sequence encodes CASGLRGAGQFGEQFF.